Listed here is a single T cell receptor (beta chain). Its antigen is as yet unknown. Germline assignment: CDR1 LNHDA and CDR2 SQIVND (reference sequence). V gave up 7 bases and J gave up 1 base; unmatched junction bases: 4. This CDR3 comprises 15 residues. Produced via immunoSEQ multiplex PCR; TCRdb's table is partial and in-frame only. The sample includes approximately 180,000 clones, approximately 92% of them seen just once. These data are taken from a study of T cell responses to AZD1222 COVID-19 vaccine. General study results and limits: Repertoire sampling happened only post peak T cell response. Spike-wide coverage was observed for vaccine-associated CD4 TCRs, with dominant responses at 160-218 and 743-854. Nearly half of spike-specific TCRs reportedly target unmutated variant regions.

Sequenced material: peripheral blood, taken on day 0 of AZD1222 vaccination. The receptor was isolated from an adult in good health. The chain is built from TRBV19 and TRBJ1-5; 10 nucleotides align to TRBD1. The CDR3: CASIGTGESNQPQHF. CDR3 DNA sequence: TGTGCCAGTATTGGGACAGGGGAAAGCAATCAGCCCCAGCATTTT.